Presented here are 5 T cell receptor beta chains from one specimen sequenced in a study of identical twins. TCRdb re-analysed the 5' RACE reads in MiXCR, keeping a single row per CDR3 protein. The sample records over 250,000 distinct CDR3 sequences, 8.5% to 9.5% being singletons. A further study also used this sample, focusing on yellow fever vaccine responses in identical twins.

Sample: CD8+ T cells sorted from blood. The receptor source for this set is a young woman in good health.

This clonotype was seen many times. J is TRBJ2-7 and V is TRBV7-9; no reliable D call. V lost 5 bases and J 9 bases, leaving 14 bases between the germline ends. CDR1 is SEHNR, CDR2 FQNEAQ, per germline (reference sequence). The length of the CDR3 is 12 residues. For the CDR3, the DNA is TGTGCCAGCAGCCCTTCCATGGACCGGCAGTACTTC. Residues: CASSPSMDRQYF.

The J gene is TRBJ2-2, the V gene TRBV2, with D hard to call. Germline CDR1 is SNHLY and CDR2 is FYNNEI. The CDR3 is 16 residues long. V lost 2 bases and J lost 1, with 11 bases in between. CDR3 sequence reads: CASSEFGQKNTGELFF. The CDR3 DNA is TGTGCCAGCAGTGAATTTGGCCAGAAGAACACCGGGGAGCTGTTTTTT.

This clonotype turned up a few times. The genes are TRBV6-2 or TRBV6-3 and TRBJ2-7, with D perhaps TRBD2 (6 bases). The germline V gene encodes CDR1 MNHEY and CDR2 SVGEGT. CDR3 length: 14 amino acids. Trimming pared 7 bases from V and 1 base from J, leaving 14 bases between. The CDR3 nucleotides read TGTGCCAGCAACGGAGGGCTGAGTTCCTACGAGCAGTACTTC. Translated: CASNGGLSSYEQYF.

At least ten counts were recorded for this clonotype. The chain has TRBV7-9 and TRBJ2-7; tentative D call: TRBD1 (5 bases). The V gene's germline CDR1 is SEHNR and CDR2 FQNEAQ (reference sequence). The CDR3 is made up of 12 amino acids. V gave up 5 bases and J gave up 5 bases, with 10 bases separating them. The CDR3 sequence: CASSDTGHEQYF. The DNA for the CDR3 is TGTGCCAGCAGCGATACAGGTCACGAGCAGTACTTC.

This clonotype was counted at least ten times. The chain is built from TRBV5-1 and TRBJ1-2, with TRBD1 identical over 9 bases. This CDR3 is built from 15 residues. Germline lookup yields CDR1 SGHRS and CDR2 YFSETQ. V was pared by 4 bases and J by 1 base, with 5 bases of the junction left unmatched. This chain's CDR3 is CASSATGGNNYGYTF. The CDR3 bases are TGCGCCAGCAGCGCCACAGGGGGCAATAACTATGGCTACACCTTC.